A selection of T cell receptor beta chains follows, all from one sample in a study of blood T cells in healthy people across ages. TCRdb independently ran MiXCR on the 5' RACE reads; one entry per CDR3 protein. The repertoire consists of 1.5 million to 2 million distinct CDR3 sequences, with around half occurring once and the leading ten covering 2.1%. The specimen was blood. The receptors here all came from a woman in her thirties or forties in good health. CDR3s include the opening cysteine and the closing phenylalanine or tryptophan. The order of the fields is J gene, V gene, D gene, CDR3 protein. D genes are given only for firm matches.

TRBJ1-4 TRBV5-1 - CASSPGGGAKTNEKLFF
TRBJ2-4 TRBV2 - CASSAKGTVAKNIQYF
- TRBV6-5 TRBD1 CASSPRTGGAGETQYF
TRBJ2-4 TRBV4-1 - CASSQGQGPIQYF
TRBJ1-5 TRBV12-3/TRBV12-4 - CASSLSGGEQPQHF
TRBJ2-5 TRBV15 - CATSRESAGQETQYF
TRBJ2-7 TRBV5-1 - CASSLGGTANYEQYF
TRBJ2-3 TRBV3-1 - CASSQDQGGSTDTQYF
TRBJ2-5 TRBV20-1 - CSARGGIGETQYF
TRBJ2-1 TRBV27 TRBD2 CASKGTSEYNEQFF
TRBJ1-6 TRBV6-5 TRBD1 CASNRGFNSPLHF
TRBJ2-7 TRBV11-1 - CASSSPPGHANSYEQYF
TRBJ1-6 TRBV5-6 - CASSRNSNSPLHF
TRBJ1-5 TRBV9 - CASSVGGEGNQPQHF
TRBJ2-7 TRBV5-1 TRBD2 CASSLASGGLVDEQYF
TRBJ2-7 TRBV11-2 - CASSFANSGENYEQYF
TRBJ2-4 TRBV23-1 - CASSQRSGPIAKNIQYF
TRBJ1-1 TRBV7-9 - CAGSLLQGTEAFF
TRBJ2-5 TRBV7-2 TRBD1 CASSLARGPGTQYF
TRBJ2-5 TRBV25-1 TRBD1 CASSDDRVLETQYF
TRBJ1-4 TRBV7-8 - CASSLAWSEKLFF
TRBJ2-1 TRBV14 - CASSQSASPGANEQFF
TRBJ1-5 TRBV7-9 - CASSMGKGGSRNQPQHF
TRBJ2-4 TRBV6-2/TRBV6-3 TRBD1 CASSEDREWSIQYF
TRBJ2-5 TRBV24-1 - CATSDPAPGRQETQYF
TRBJ2-1 TRBV6-1 TRBD1 CASNPRQGLYNEQFF
TRBJ2-1 TRBV10-3 - CAISGSDSEDEQFF
TRBJ2-5 TRBV2 - CASSPLVIQETQYF
TRBJ2-7 TRBV20-1 - CSAVAGNSYEQYF
TRBJ2-1 TRBV5-1 TRBD2 CASSPNGASGGNEQFF
TRBJ1-5 TRBV27 - CASSQGGVGNQPQHF
TRBJ2-1 TRBV24-1 TRBD2 CATSVPRGSYNEQFF
TRBJ1-1 TRBV7-9 - CASSWGSYSWSEAFF
TRBJ2-7 TRBV4-2 - CASSQMDVGAYEQYF
TRBJ1-1 TRBV20-1 TRBD1 CSARLGGDRASEAFF
TRBJ2-3 TRBV20-1 TRBD2 CSARDLGGTSGGTDTQYF
- TRBV4-3 - CASSQSRGPVLNIQYF
TRBJ2-5 TRBV25-1 - CASAWSQETQYF
TRBJ2-3 TRBV15 - CATSRVGVSTDTQYF
TRBJ1-2 TRBV29-1 - CSDSSYYGYTF
TRBJ2-3 TRBV4-1 TRBD1 CASSQTTGGTDTQYF
TRBJ2-5 TRBV6-2/TRBV6-3 TRBD2 CASRTSGGRTQYF
TRBJ2-7 TRBV6-5 - CASTFQQGIGYEQYF